Following are 19 T cell receptor beta chains from one sample sequenced in a study of OX40 agonist ivuxolimab in advanced cancers. The table came from immunoSEQ multiplex PCR; TCRdb's copy has only in-frame clones and leaves some out. The data contain roughly 76,000 clones, roughly nine tenths of them singletons. This specimen was CD4+ or CD8+ T cells sorted from blood, taken in a trial of the OX40 agonist ivuxolimab. These TCRs come from an adult with an advanced solid tumor such as melanoma, head and neck, liver or kidney cancer.

V gene TRBV11-3 combines with J gene TRBJ2-3, with D tentatively TRBD2 (6 bases). The length of the CDR3 is 13 residues. Germline V lookup: CDR1 SGHNT, CDR2 YENEEA. V lost 5 bases and J lost 7, with 13 bases in between. The CDR3 region is CASSRDSLNTQYF. CDR3 nucleotide sequence: TGTGCCAGCAGCCGGGACTCCCTGAATACGCAGTATTTT.

V and J are TRBV25-1 and TRBJ1-1; TRBD1 matches 7 bases. The CDR3 has 13 residues. With V trimmed by 3 bases and J by 11 bases, 9 bases remained unmatched. From germline, CDR1 is MGHDK and CDR2 SYGVNS. In nucleotides, the CDR3 is TGTGCCAGCAGTGACTCGCCGACAGGGAGGGCTTTCTTT. It encodes CASSDSPTGRAFF.

The rearrangement joins TRBV7-2 to TRBJ2-6, with 8 bases fitting TRBD1. CDR1 and CDR2 from the germline V gene are SGHTA and FQGNSA. V was pared by 5 bases and J by 2 bases, with 8 bases of the junction left unmatched. The CDR3 contains 17 residues. CDR3 sequence: CASSLRDRIPGANVLTF. CDR3 nucleotide sequence: TGTGCCAGCAGCCTCCGGGACAGGATTCCTGGGGCCAACGTCCTGACTTTC.

This clone was found once. The rearrangement joins TRBV7-6 to TRBJ1-2; 9 bases line up with TRBD1. Germline lookup yields CDR1 SGHVS and CDR2 FNYEAQ. V gave up 3 bases and J gave up 0 bases; unmatched junction bases: 8. The CDR3 loop spans 17 amino acids. CDR3 DNA sequence: TGTGCCAGCAGCTTGTTCCCGGGACAGGGAGCTAACTATGGCTACACCTTC. Its translation is CASSLFPGQGANYGYTF.

The chain recombines TRBV28 with TRBJ1-1; no definite D call. Germline loops: CDR1 MDHEN, CDR2 SYDVKM. V was clipped by 5 bases and J by 8 bases, with 18 bases between them. The CDR3 is 14 amino acids. CDR3 DNA sequence: TGTGCCAGCAGTCGCCCCGGGTCGTTTGGGGAAGCTTTCTTT. Amino acid sequence: CASSRPGSFGEAFF.

DNA for the CDR3: TGTGCCAGCAGTTACTCGAATGTTGGCAATCAGCCCCAGCATTTT. Encoded protein: CASSYSNVGNQPQHF. The rearrangement joins TRBV6-6 to TRBJ1-5; D unclear. The CDR3 sequence is 15 residues long. Germline CDR1 MNHNY, CDR2 SVGAGI (reference sequence). Trimming took off 0 bases at V and 2 bases at J, with 8 bases between the two ends.

The chain carries TRBV5-4 and TRBJ2-2, with 7 positions matching TRBD2. Per the germline V gene, CDR1 is SGHNT and CDR2 is YYREEE (reference sequence). CDR3 length: 13 residues. V shed 1 base, J shed 8 bases, and the junction held 2 bases outside the gene matches. The CDR3 bases are TGTGCCAGCAGCTTGTTCGGGAGGGGGGAGCTGTTTTTT. This encodes CASSLFGRGELFF.

This clone was recorded once. The chain employs TRBV9 and TRBJ2-2; TRBD2 aligns across 8 bases. Germline V gene data show CDR1 as SGDLS and CDR2 as YYNGEE. The CDR3 is made up of 16 amino acids. The V and J ends lost 0 bases and 1 base, in that order; junction bases with no gene match: 2. The CDR3 protein is CASSVAGGRNTGELFF. CDR3 nucleotide sequence: TGTGCCAGCAGCGTAGCGGGAGGGAGGAACACCGGGGAGCTGTTTTTT.

This chain connects TRBV7-9 to TRBJ2-7; D gene uncertain. Germline V gives CDR1 SEHNR, CDR2 FQNEAQ (reference sequence). V was shortened by 6 bases and J by 9 bases, with 15 bases between the two germline ends. This CDR3 spans 12 amino acids. CDR3 sequence (DNA): TGTGCCAGCAGTACCTCAGGAAAATGGCAGTACTTC. It specifies CASSTSGKWQYF. The variable domain in full, completed from reference TRBV7-9 and TRBJ2-7, reads DTGVSQNPRHKITKRGQNVTFRCDPISEHNRLYWYRQTLGQGPEFLTYFQNEAQLEKSRLLSDRFSAERPKGSFSTLEIQRTEQGDSAMYLCASSTSGKWQYFGPGTRLTVT.

The V call is TRBV4-1, the J call TRBJ2-7; D is ambiguous. The germline V gene encodes CDR1 MGHRA and CDR2 YSYEKL. The CDR3 runs 14 residues. Trimming stripped 1 base from V and 4 bases from J, with 11 bases between. The CDR3 nucleotides read TGCGCCAGCAGCCAAGGGGAAGCCTTTTACGAGCAGTACTTC. It specifies CASSQGEAFYEQYF.

The CDR3 sequence is CASSAGSRETQYF. The CDR3 region has the DNA TGTGCCAGCAGCGCAGGTAGTAGAGAGACCCAGTACTTC. This chain uses TRBV7-2 with TRBJ2-5; D gene ambiguous. The CDR3 length is 13 residues. Germline V gene lookup returns CDR1 SGHTA and CDR2 FQGNSA. The ends were cut back, 5 bases at V and 4 bases at J, with 11 bases in the middle.

The chain links TRBV28 to TRBJ1-4; 10 bases match TRBD1. Germline V gene lookup returns CDR1 MDHEN and CDR2 SYDVKM. Trimming cost V 6 bases and J 7 bases; bases outside gene matches: 8. The CDR3 has 15 residues. Written as DNA, the CDR3 is TGTGCCAGCAGCCCCTGGACAGGGGGACGTGAAAAACTGTTTTTT. Protein sequence: CASSPWTGGREKLFF.

The genes are TRBV27 and TRBJ1-1; 7 bases are a match to TRBD1. The V gene end was trimmed by 6 bases and the J gene end by 1 base; junction bases not matched to a gene: 8. CDR1 is MNHEY, CDR2 SMNVEV, per germline (reference sequence). The CDR3 covers 15 residues. The CDR3 DNA reads as TGTGCCAGCAGATTCGGAGGGGGCTCGAACACTGAAGCTTTCTTT. The encoded protein is CASRFGGGSNTEAFF.

Regarding this clone: An end of the junction differs from the germline gene, which may be a read error. V gene TRBV19 combines with J gene TRBJ2-1; D is ambiguous. The germline V gene has CDR1 LNHDA and CDR2 SQIVND (reference sequence). The CDR3 covers 13 residues. DNA for the CDR3: TGTGCCAGTAGTATAGGGTCCGCGACATCACCTCTCTTC. Protein: CASSIGSATSPLF.

The chain joins TRBV30 to TRBJ2-1, with D perhaps assigned TRBD1 or TRBD2 (6 bases each). CDR1 is GTSNPN and CDR2 is SVGIG in the germline V gene (reference sequence). The length of the CDR3 is 16 residues. V lost 4 bases and J lost 8, with 24 bases in between. The CDR3 sequence: CAWKVTGATYVDEQFF. For the CDR3, the DNA is TGTGCCTGGAAAGTCACGGGGGCCACCTATGTGGATGAGCAGTTCTTC.

This clone appeared a single time. The DNA of the CDR3 is TGTGCCAGCAGACCCCTGCCCGGGGTTCGAAACACCGGGGAGCTGTTTTTT. It specifies CASRPLPGVRNTGELFF. The chain couples TRBV7-2 to TRBJ2-2; a possible D gene is TRBD2 (5 bases). CDR1 and CDR2 from the germline V gene are SGHTA and FQGNSA. The CDR3 length is 17 residues. The V gene lost 6 bases and the J gene lost 2 bases, with 19 bases spanning the gap.

This chain joins TRBV25-1 and TRBJ1-2, with D maybe TRBD1 (5 bases). V was clipped by 0 bases and J by 7 bases, with 15 bases between them. The CDR3 sequence is 15 residues long. Looked up from germline, CDR1 is MGHDK and CDR2 is SYGVNS. This CDR3 is CASSEYGTGQGGYTF. In nucleotides, the CDR3 is TGTGCCAGCAGTGAATATGGTACGGGGCAGGGTGGCTACACCTTC.

The rearrangement links TRBV7-9 to TRBJ2-3, with D maybe TRBD2 (6 bases). CDR3 length equals 11 residues. Germline CDR1 reads SEHNR; CDR2 reads FQNEAQ (reference sequence). The CDR3 loop reads CASTGADTQYF. For the CDR3, the DNA is TGTGCTTCCACGGGGGCAGATACGCAGTATTTT.

The chain uses TRBV11-3 and TRBJ1-1; D perhaps matches TRBD1 (6 bases). Germline values: CDR1 SGHNT, CDR2 YENEEA. V was trimmed by 5 bases and J by 3 bases, leaving 10 bases between them. The CDR3 spans 13 residues. In DNA form, the CDR3 reads TGTGCCAGCAGCCTTTACAGGGACACTGAAGCTTTCTTT. Its protein product is CASSLYRDTEAFF.